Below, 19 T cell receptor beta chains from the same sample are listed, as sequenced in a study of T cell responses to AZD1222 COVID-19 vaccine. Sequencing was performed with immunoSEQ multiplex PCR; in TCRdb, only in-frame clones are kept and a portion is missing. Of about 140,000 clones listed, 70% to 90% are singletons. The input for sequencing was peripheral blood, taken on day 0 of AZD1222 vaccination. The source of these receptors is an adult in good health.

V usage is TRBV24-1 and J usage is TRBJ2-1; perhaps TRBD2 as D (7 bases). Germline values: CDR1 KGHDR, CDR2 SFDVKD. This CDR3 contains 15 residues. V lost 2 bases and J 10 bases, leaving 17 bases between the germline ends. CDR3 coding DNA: TGTGCCACCAGTGATTCGGGACATAGGGAGGGGGAGCAGTTCTTC. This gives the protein CATSDSGHREGEQFF.

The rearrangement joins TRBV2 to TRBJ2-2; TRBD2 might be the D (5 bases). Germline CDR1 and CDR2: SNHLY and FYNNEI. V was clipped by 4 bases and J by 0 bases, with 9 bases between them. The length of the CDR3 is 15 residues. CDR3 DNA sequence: TGTGCCAGCAGTGTTTCGGGAACGAACACCGGGGAGCTGTTTTTT. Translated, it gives CASSVSGTNTGELFF. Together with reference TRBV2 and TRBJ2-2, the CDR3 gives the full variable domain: EPEVTQTPSHQVTQMGQEVILRCVPISNHLYFYWYRQILGQKVEFLVSFYNNEISEKSEIFDDQFSVERPDGSNFTLKIRSTKLEDSAMYFCASSVSGTNTGELFFGEGSRLTVL.

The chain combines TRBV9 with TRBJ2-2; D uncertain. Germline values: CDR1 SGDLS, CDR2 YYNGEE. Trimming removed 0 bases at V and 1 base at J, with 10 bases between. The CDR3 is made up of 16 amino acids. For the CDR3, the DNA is TGTGCCAGCAGCGTAGCTTCCTCCCAGAACACCGGGGAGCTGTTTTTT. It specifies CASSVASSQNTGELFF.

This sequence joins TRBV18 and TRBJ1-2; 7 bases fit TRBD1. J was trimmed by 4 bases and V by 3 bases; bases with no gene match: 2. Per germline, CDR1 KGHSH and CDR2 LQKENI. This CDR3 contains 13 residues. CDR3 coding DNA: TGTGCCAGCTCACCGACAGGGCTCTATGGCTACACCTTC. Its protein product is CASSPTGLYGYTF.

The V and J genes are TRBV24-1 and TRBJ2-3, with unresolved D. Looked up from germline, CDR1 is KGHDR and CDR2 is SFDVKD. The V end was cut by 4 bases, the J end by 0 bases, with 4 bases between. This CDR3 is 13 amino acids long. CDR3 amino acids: CATSEGSTDTQYF. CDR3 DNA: TGTGCCACCAGTGAGGGGAGCACAGATACGCAGTATTTT.

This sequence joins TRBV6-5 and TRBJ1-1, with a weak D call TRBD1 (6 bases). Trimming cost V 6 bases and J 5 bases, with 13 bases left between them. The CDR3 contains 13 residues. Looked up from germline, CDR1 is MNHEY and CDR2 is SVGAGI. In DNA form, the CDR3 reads TGTGCCAGCAGCTTACAGGGAAGGACTGAAGCTTTCTTT. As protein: CASSLQGRTEAFF.

CDR3 loop: CASKQRRNLMAYTF. CDR3 DNA: TGCGCCAGCAAGCAGCGACGGAACCTCATGGCCTACACCTTC. The V call is TRBV5-1, the J call TRBJ1-2; D gene unclear. The CDR3 contains 14 residues. Germline CDR1 reads SGHRS; CDR2 reads YFSETQ. The V end was cut by 6 bases, the J end by 10 bases, with 22 bases between. Drawing the rest from reference TRBV5-1 and TRBJ1-2, the complete variable domain is KAGVTQTPRYLIKTRGQQVTLSCSPISGHRSVSWYQQTPGQGLQFLFEYFSETQRNKGNFPGRFSGRQFSNSRSEMNVSTLELGDSALYLCASKQRRNLMAYTFGSGTRLTVV.

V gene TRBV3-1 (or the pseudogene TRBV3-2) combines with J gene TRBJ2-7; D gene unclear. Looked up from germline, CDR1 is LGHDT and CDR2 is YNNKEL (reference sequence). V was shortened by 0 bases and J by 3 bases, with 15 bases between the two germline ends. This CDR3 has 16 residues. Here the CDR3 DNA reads TGTGCCAGCAGCCAAGAACGCCAGGTCGTCTACTACGAGCAGTACTTC. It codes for CASSQERQVVYYEQYF.

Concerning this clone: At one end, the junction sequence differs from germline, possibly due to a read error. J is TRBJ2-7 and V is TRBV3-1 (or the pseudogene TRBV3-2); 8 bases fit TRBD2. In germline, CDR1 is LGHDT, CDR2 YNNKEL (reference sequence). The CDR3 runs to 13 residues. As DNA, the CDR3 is TGTGCCAGCAGCCGGACTAGCTCCAACGAGCAGTACTTC. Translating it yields CASSRTSSNEQYF.

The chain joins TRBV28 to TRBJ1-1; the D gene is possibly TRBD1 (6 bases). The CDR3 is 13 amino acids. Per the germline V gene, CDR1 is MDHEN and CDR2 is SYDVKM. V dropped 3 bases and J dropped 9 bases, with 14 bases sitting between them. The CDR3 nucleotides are TGTGCCAGCAGTTTCTCGATTGACAGGAAAGCTTTCTTT. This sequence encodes CASSFSIDRKAFF.

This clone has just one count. CDR3 loop: CASSQPGKGLNTEAFF. In DNA form, the CDR3 reads TGTGCCAGCAGCCAACCCGGGAAGGGTCTCAATACTGAAGCTTTCTTT. The chain is built from TRBV3-1 (or the pseudogene TRBV3-2) and TRBJ1-1, with no clear D. The CDR3 has 16 amino acids. Germline lookup yields CDR1 LGHDT and CDR2 YNNKEL (reference sequence). Trimming cost V 2 bases and J 5 bases, with 18 bases left between them.

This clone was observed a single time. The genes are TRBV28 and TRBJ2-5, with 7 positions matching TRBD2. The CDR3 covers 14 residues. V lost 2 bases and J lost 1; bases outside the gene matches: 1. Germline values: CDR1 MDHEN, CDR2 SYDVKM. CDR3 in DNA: TGTGCCAGCAGTTTAGCGGGGGTCCAAGAGACCCAGTACTTC. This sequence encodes CASSLAGVQETQYF.

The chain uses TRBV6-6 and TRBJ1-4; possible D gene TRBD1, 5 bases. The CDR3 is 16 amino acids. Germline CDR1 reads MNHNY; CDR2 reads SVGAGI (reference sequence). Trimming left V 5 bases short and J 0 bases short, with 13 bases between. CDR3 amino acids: CASSARRGTTNEKLFF. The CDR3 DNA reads TGTGCCAGCAGTGCACGACGGGGCACAACTAATGAAAAACTGTTTTTT.

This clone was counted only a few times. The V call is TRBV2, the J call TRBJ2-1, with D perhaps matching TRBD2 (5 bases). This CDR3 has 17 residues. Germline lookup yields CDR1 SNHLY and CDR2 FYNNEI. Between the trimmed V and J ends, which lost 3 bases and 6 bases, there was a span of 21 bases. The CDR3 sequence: CASSDPHSSPAGNEQFF. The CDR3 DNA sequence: TGTGCCAGCAGTGATCCACACAGTTCTCCGGCGGGCAATGAGCAGTTCTTC. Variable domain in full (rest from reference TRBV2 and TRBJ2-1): EPEVTQTPSHQVTQMGQEVILRCVPISNHLYFYWYRQILGQKVEFLVSFYNNEISEKSEIFDDQFSVERPDGSNFTLKIRSTKLEDSAMYFCASSDPHSSPAGNEQFFGPGTRLTVL.

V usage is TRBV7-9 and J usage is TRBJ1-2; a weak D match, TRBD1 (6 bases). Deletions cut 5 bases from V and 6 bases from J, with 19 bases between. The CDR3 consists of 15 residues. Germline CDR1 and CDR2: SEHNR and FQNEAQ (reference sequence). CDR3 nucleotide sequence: TGTGCCAGCAGCCCACAGGGTGGGGAGGGCAATGGCTACACCTTC. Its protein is CASSPQGGEGNGYTF.

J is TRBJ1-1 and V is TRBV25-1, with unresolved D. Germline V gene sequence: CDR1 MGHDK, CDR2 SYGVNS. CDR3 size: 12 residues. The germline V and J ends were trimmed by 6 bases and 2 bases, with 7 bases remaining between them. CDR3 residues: CASRKVNTEAFF. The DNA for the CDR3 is TGTGCCAGCAGAAAGGTAAACACTGAAGCTTTCTTT.

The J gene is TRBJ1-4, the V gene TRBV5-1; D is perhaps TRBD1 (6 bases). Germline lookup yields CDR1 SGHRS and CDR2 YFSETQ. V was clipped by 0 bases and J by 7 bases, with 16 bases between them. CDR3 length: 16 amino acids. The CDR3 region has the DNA TGCGCCAGCAGCTTGGAAGCGGGAACAGGGAGTGAAAAACTGTTTTTT. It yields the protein CASSLEAGTGSEKLFF. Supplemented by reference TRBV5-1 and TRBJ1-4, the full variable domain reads KAGVTQTPRYLIKTRGQQVTLSCSPISGHRSVSWYQQTPGQGLQFLFEYFSETQRNKGNFPGRFSGRQFSNSRSEMNVSTLELGDSALYLCASSLEAGTGSEKLFFGSGTQLSVL.

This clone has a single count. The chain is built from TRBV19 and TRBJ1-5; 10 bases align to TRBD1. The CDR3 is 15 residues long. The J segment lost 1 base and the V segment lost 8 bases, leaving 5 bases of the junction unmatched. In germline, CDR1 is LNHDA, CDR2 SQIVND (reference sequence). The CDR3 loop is CASGTGVWSNQPQHF. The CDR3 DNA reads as TGTGCCAGTGGGACAGGGGTCTGGAGCAATCAGCCCCAGCATTTT.

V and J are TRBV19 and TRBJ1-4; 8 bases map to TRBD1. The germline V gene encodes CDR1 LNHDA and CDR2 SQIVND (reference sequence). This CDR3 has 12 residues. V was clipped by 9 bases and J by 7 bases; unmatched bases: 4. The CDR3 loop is CASRDRTEKLFF. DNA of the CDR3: TGTGCCAGCCGGGACAGGACTGAAAAACTGTTTTTT.